The following is a TCR beta chain sequence with its context. The antigen is not known. This record belongs to a study of Ad26.COV2.S vaccination and SARS-CoV-2 variants. Study-wide context: Participant was drawn from the COV1001 Ad26.COV2.S trial arm.

Regarding the study as a whole: TCR breadth and depth analyses may have underestimated total T cell responses. Spike-specific responses of CD8+ and CD4+ T cells were reported to display substantial breadth after vaccination.

Measured with immunoSEQ multiplex PCR; TCRdb has only the in-frame clones, and not every one. Here the sample spans 300,000 to 400,000 clones, 86% being singletons. The CDR3 totals 18 residues. The J segment lost 1 base and the V segment lost 0 bases, leaving 6 bases of the junction unmatched. Germline assignment: CDR1 MNHEY and CDR2 SVGEGT. Treatment given: roughly 18 received Ad26.COV2.S at low or high dose, single or two shots; about 5 received placebo; per-sample allocation not given. Sample collection was performed on day 63 after the first vaccine or placebo injection. The origin of this receptor is a person aged 18 to 59 who received the Ad26.COV2.S COVID-19 vaccine or a placebo. The sample consisted of peripheral blood, taken in a trial of Ad26.COV2.S vaccine versus placebo. This chain joins TRBV6-2 or TRBV6-3 and TRBJ2-1; TRBD1 aligns across 10 bases. The CDR3 loop reads CASSYSTGGGSSYNEQFF. The CDR3, as DNA: TGTGCCAGCAGTTACTCGACAGGGGGCGGTTCGTCCTACAATGAGCAGTTCTTC.